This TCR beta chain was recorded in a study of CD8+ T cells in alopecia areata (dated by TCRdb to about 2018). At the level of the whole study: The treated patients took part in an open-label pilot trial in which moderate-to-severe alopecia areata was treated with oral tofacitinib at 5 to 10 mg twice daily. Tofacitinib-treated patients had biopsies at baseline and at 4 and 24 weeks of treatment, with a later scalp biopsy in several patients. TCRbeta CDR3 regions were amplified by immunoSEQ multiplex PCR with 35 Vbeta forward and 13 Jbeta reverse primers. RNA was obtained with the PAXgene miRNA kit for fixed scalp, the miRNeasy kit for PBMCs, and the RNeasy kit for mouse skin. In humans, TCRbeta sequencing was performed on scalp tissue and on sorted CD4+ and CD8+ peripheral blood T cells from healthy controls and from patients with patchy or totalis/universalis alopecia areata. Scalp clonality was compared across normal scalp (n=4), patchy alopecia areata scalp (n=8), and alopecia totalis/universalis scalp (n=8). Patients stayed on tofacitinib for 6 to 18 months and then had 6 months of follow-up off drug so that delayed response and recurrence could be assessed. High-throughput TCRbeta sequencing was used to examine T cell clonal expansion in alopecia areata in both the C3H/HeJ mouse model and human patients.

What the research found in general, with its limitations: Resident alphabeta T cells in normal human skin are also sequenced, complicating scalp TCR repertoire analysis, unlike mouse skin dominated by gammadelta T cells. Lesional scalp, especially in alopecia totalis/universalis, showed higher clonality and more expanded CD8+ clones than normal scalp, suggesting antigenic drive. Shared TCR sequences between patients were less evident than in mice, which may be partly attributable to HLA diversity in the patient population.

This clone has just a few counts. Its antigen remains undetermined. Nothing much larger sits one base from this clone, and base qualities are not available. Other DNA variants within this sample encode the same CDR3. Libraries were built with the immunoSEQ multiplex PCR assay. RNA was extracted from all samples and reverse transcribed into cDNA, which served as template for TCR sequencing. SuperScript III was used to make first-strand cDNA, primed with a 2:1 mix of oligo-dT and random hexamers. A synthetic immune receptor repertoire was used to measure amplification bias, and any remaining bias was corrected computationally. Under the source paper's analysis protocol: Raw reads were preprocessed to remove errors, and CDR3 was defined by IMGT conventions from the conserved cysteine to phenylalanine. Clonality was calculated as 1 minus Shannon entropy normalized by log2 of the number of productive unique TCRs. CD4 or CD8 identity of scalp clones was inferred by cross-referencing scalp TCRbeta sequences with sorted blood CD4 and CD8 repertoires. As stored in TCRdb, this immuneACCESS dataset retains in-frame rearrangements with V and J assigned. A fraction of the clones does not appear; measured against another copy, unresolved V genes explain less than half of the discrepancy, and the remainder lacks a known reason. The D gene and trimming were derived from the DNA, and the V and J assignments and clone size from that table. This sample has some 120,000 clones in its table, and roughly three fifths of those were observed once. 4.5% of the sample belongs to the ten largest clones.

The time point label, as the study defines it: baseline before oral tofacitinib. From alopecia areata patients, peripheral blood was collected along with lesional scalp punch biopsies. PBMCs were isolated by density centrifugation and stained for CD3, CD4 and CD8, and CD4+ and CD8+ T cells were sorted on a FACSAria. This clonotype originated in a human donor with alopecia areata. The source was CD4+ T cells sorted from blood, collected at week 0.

The DNA reads as follows: TGTGCCAGCAGCCCAAGTGGGGAGACCCAGTACTTC. This encodes CASSPSGETQYF. The chain was built from TRBV7-2 and TRBJ2-5; no D gene can be assigned with confidence. From cysteine to phenylalanine, the CDR3 is 12 amino acids long. The sequence is cut down to CDR3 DNA, 36 bases in frame from base 1. V loses 5 bases of germline sequence and J loses 5 bases, and the interval between the two ends is 9 bases. According to the germline V gene, CDR1 reads SGHTA and CDR2 reads FQGNSA. With the rest looked up from the reference TRBV7-2 and TRBJ2-5 genes rather than sequenced, the full variable domain is GAGVSQSPSNKVTEKGKDVELRCDPISGHTALYWYRQSLGQGLEFLIYFQGNSAPDKSGLPSDRFSAERTGGSVSTLTIQRTQQEDSAVYLCASSPSGETQYFGPGTRLLVL.